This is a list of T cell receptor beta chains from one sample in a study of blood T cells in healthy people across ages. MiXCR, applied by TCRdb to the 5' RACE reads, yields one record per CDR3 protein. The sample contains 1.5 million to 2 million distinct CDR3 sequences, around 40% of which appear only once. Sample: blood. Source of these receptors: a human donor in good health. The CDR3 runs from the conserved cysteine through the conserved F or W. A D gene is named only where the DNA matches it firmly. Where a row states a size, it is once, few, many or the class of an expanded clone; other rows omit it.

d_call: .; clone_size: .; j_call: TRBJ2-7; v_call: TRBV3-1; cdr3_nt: TGTGCCAGCAGCCAGACTTTCCAGGGAGAGCAGTACTTC; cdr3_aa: CASSQTFQGEQYF
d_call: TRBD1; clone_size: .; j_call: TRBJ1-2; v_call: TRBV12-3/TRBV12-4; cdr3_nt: TGTGCCAGCAGTTTAGAACAGGGGTACTATGGCTACACCTTC; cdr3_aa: CASSLEQGYYGYTF
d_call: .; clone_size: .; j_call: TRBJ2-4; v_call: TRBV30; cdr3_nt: TGTGCCTGGAGCCCTCGCGGGGTCCGGCACATTCAGTACTTC; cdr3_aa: CAWSPRGVRHIQYF
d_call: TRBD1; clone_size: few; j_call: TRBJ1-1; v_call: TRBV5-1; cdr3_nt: TGCGCCAGCAGTCGGGACAGAACGAACACTGAAGCTTTCTTT; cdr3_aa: CASSRDRTNTEAFF
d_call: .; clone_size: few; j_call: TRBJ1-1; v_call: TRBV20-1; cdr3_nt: TGCAGTGCACCACGGTCGGGGGCAAGGATTGAAGCTTTCTTT; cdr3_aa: CSAPRSGARIEAFF
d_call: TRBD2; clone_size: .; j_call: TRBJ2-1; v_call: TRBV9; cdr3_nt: TGTGCCAGCAGCGTAGCGGGGAGGGATGAGCAGTTCTTC; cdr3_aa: CASSVAGRDEQFF
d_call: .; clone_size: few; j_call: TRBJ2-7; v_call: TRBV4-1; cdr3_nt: TGCGCCAACAGCCAGGACCATAATGTGAACGAGCAGTACTTC; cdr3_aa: CANSQDHNVNEQYF
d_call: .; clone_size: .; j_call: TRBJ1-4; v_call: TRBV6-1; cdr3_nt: TGTGCCAGCAGTCCCCAGGCCGGGACACCAGCAACTAGTGAAAAACTGTTTTTT; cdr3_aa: CASSPQAGTPATSEKLFF
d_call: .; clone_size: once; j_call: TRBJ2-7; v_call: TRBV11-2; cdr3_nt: TGTGCCAGCAGCTTCATCCGGGGGCACGAGCAGTACTTC; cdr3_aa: CASSFIRGHEQYF
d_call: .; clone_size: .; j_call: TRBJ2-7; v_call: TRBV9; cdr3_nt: TGTGCCAGCAGCGTAGGGATGGGCTCCTACGAGCAGTACTTC; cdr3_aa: CASSVGMGSYEQYF
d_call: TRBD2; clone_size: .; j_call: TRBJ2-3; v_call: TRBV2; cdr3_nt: TGTGCCAGCAGTGGGACTAGCGGGTTACTAGATACGCAGTATTTT; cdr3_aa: CASSGTSGLLDTQYF
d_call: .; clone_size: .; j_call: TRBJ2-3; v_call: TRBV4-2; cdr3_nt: TGTGCCAGCAGCCAAATAGGACAGTTAAGTCAAGATACGCAGTATTTT; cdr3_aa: CASSQIGQLSQDTQYF
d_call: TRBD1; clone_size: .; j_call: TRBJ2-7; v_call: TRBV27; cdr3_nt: TGTGCCAGCAGTTTATTCCCGGGACAGGGCTCGAACGAGCAGTACTTC; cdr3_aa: CASSLFPGQGSNEQYF
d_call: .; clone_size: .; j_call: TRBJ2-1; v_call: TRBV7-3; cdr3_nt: TGTGCCAGCAGCTCAACCGACGGGAGCTTCTACAATGAGCAGTTCTTC; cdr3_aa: CASSSTDGSFYNEQFF
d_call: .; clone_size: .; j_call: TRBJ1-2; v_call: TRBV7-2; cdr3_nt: TGTGCCAGCAGCCCGGGAGGAGGGGAGTGGGGAAAAGGCTACACCTTC; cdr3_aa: CASSPGGGEWGKGYTF
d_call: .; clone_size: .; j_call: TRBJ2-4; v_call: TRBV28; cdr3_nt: TGTGCCAGCAGTTTGGGACCATCCCAGGGGAACATTCAGTACTTC; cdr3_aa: CASSLGPSQGNIQYF
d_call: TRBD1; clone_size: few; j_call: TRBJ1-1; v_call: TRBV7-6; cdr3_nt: TGTGCCAGCAGCTTAGCCGGACAGGGAGGAATCACTGAAGCTTTCTTT; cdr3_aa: CASSLAGQGGITEAFF
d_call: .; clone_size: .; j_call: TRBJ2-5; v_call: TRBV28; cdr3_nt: TGTGCCAGCAGCCTACCTCTCCAGGGAGTGGAGGAGACCCAGTACTTC; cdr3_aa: CASSLPLQGVEETQYF
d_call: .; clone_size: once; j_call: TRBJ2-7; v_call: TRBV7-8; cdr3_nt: TGTGCCAGCCGCTTAGGCCGAGGGGTGACAGGTACCTACGAGCAGTACTTC; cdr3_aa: CASRLGRGVTGTYEQYF
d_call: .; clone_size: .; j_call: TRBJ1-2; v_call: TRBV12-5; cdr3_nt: TGTGCTAGTGGACCTCAGGGGTGGGATGGCTACACCTTC; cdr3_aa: CASGPQGWDGYTF
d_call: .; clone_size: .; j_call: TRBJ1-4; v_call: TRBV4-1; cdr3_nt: TGCGCCAGCAGCCAAGAAATGTTTGAAAAACTGTTTTTT; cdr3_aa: CASSQEMFEKLFF
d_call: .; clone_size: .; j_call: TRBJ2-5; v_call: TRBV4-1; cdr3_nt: TGCGCCAGCAGCCAGGAGTCCGGGACTCTACAAGAGACCCAGTACTTC; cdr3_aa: CASSQESGTLQETQYF
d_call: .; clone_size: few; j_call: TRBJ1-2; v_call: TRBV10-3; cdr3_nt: TGTGCCATCGGATCGACAGGACCTAACTATGGCTACACCTTC; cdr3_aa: CAIGSTGPNYGYTF
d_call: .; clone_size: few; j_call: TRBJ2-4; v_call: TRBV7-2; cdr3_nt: TGTGCCAGCAGCCGCGGCGGGGCCGAAAACATTCAGTACTTC; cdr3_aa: CASSRGGAENIQYF
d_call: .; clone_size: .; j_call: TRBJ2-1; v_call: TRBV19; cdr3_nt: TGTGCCAGTAGTATCCACACTCCGGAGGACGAGCAGTTCTTC; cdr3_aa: CASSIHTPEDEQFF
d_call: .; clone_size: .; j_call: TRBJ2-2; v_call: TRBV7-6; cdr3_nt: TGTGCCAGCAGCGCGGCATACAGGGATAGATACACCGGGGAGCTGTTTTTT; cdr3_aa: CASSAAYRDRYTGELFF
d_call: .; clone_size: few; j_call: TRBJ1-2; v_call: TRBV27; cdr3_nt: TGTGCCAGCAGTGCAACAGGGTTCGTTTATGGCTACACCTTC; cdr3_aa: CASSATGFVYGYTF